These T cell receptor beta chains were read from a single sample in a study of T cell changes during pregnancy in multiple sclerosis. Only in-frame clones appear in the TCRdb table, and some are missing; sequencing was by immunoSEQ multiplex PCR. The data show about 63,000 clones, 90% to 95% seen once. Sequenced material: CD8+ T cells from peripheral blood mononuclear cells, taken in the second trimester of pregnancy. The origin of the receptors is a female donor with multiple sclerosis, enrolled in a pregnancy study. Both conserved end residues are part of each CDR3. A D gene is named only where the DNA matches it firmly. Clone sizes are given selectively: once, few, many, or a class where the clone is expanded.

CDR3	DNA	size	V	J	D
CASSPGGRVTDTQYF	TGTGCCAGCAGTCCGGGCGGGCGGGTCACAGATACGCAGTATTTT	.	TRBV2	TRBJ2-3	.
CASSPAWASGSSYNEQFF	TGTGCCAGCAGCCCGGCTTGGGCTAGCGGAAGCTCCTACAATGAGCAGTTCTTC	.	TRBV13	TRBJ2-1	TRBD2
CVRSSRRDKGQSNTEAFF	TGTGTCAGAAGCTCCCGACGGGATAAGGGACAGTCGAACACTGAAGCTTTCTTT	once	TRBV7-5	TRBJ1-1	.
CSVNPPSGRYNEQFF	TGCAGCGTGAACCCCCCTAGCGGGAGATACAATGAGCAGTTCTTC	.	TRBV29-1	TRBJ2-1	TRBD2
CASRTGGMSGANVLTF	TGTGCCAGTAGAACGGGAGGAATGTCTGGGGCCAACGTCCTGACTTTC	.	TRBV19	TRBJ2-6	TRBD2
CASSDSESSYNEQFF	TGTGCCAGCAGCGACTCGGAGAGCTCCTACAATGAGCAGTTCTTC	few	TRBV9	TRBJ2-1	.
CASSEEDSYSNQPQHF	TGTGCCAGCAGTGAAGAGGACAGTTATAGCAATCAGCCCCAGCATTTT	.	TRBV6-1	TRBJ1-5	.
CASSPSGVLLGNTGELFF	TGTGCCAGCAGCCCAAGTGGGGTCCTACTAGGGAACACCGGGGAGCTGTTTTTT	.	TRBV13	TRBJ2-2	.
CASSPHRGLDKWGQHF	TGTGCCAGCAGTCCCCACCGGGGACTAGATAAATGGGGCCAGCATTTT	.	TRBV28	TRBJ1-5	.
CASRIWVNDRSNEKLFF	TGTGCCAGCAGGATTTGGGTAAACGACAGGTCTAATGAAAAACTGTTTTTT	.	TRBV5-6	TRBJ1-4	.
CASSTGTYLGEQYF	TGTGCCAGTAGCACAGGGACCTACCTCGGCGAGCAGTACTTC	.	TRBV19	TRBJ2-7	.
CASSESAEYNEQFF	TGCGCCAGCAGTGAGTCGGCGGAGTACAATGAGCAGTTCTTC	.	TRBV10-1	TRBJ2-1	.